Below, 21 T cell receptor beta chains from the same sample are listed, as sequenced in a study of T-cell memory formation after mild COVID-19. TCRdb re-called the 5' RACE reads with MiXCR, one entry per CDR3 protein. The sample holds about 210,000 distinct CDR3 sequences, roughly 30% seen once. Source material: PBMCs or a T cell subset sorted from them (not recorded which). These receptors all stem from an adult woman who had mild COVID-19 (a few samples of this study predate the infection). Cell type and time point are not known.

In its sample, this clonotype was seen a few times. The chain combines TRBV9 with TRBJ2-5; TRBD1 agrees at 7 bases. This CDR3 has 14 residues. CDR1 and CDR2 (germline): SGDLS, YYNGEE. Trimming took 2 bases from V and 4 from J; bases not matched to a gene: 5. This CDR3 reads CASSVGTDRETQYF. For the CDR3, the DNA is TGTGCCAGCAGCGTGGGGACAGACCGAGAGACCCAGTACTTC.

This chain joins TRBV12-3 or TRBV12-4 and TRBJ1-1; 8 bases match TRBD1. After removal of 5 bases from V and 0 bases from J, the junction contained 8 bases not matched to a gene. The CDR3 is 16 residues long. CDR3 in amino acids: CASSPGTGRMNTEAFF. CDR3 nucleotides: TGTGCCAGCAGTCCAGGGACAGGTCGCATGAACACTGAAGCTTTCTTT.

This clonotype was observed a handful of times. The chain carries TRBV5-1 and TRBJ2-7; possibly TRBD1 for D (5 bases). Germline CDR1 and CDR2: SGHRS and YFSETQ. Trimming took 3 bases from V and 2 from J, leaving 12 bases between them. The length of the CDR3 is 14 residues. CDR3 DNA sequence: TGCGCCAGCAGCTCACTGTTAGGGGCCTACGAGCAGTACTTC. It yields the protein CASSSLLGAYEQYF.

This sequence joins TRBV7-8 and TRBJ2-7; D is undetermined. The CDR3 contains 13 residues. Germline V gene sequence: CDR1 SGHVS, CDR2 FQNEAQ. Trimming left V 0 bases short and J 6 bases short, with 9 bases between. CDR3 in DNA: TGTGCCAGCAGCTTAGCCCCCGGATCCGAGCAGTACTTC. This gives the protein CASSLAPGSEQYF.

This clonotype was observed at least ten times. V gene TRBV20-1 combines with J gene TRBJ1-6; D remains ambiguous. Germline assignment: CDR1 DFQATT and CDR2 SNEGSKA (reference sequence). The CDR3 spans 13 residues. V was pared by 1 base and J by 6 bases, with 7 bases between. Here the CDR3 DNA reads TGCAGTGCTAGAGCGGACGGTAATTCACCCCTCCACTTT. Protein product: CSARADGNSPLHF.

The gene calls are TRBV3-1 and TRBJ2-3; TRBD2 agrees at 7 bases. The germline V gene has CDR1 LGHDT and CDR2 YNNKEL (reference sequence). V lost 0 bases and J lost 0; bases outside the gene matches: 9. The CDR3 contains 18 residues. CDR3 residues: CASSQDLASGTSTDTQYF. Written as DNA, the CDR3 is TGTGCCAGCAGCCAAGATCTGGCGAGCGGGACTAGCACAGATACGCAGTATTTT.

V is TRBV7-2 and J is TRBJ2-1, with TRBD2 matching over 8 bases. CDR3 length: 17 amino acids. V gave up 1 base and J gave up 1 base; unmatched junction bases: 6. Germline V gene data show CDR1 as SGHTA and CDR2 as FQGNSA. CDR3 sequence (DNA): TGTGCCAGCAGCTTAGTTAGCGGGATAAAGTCCTACAATGAGCAGTTCTTC. It yields the protein CASSLVSGIKSYNEQFF.

The chain has TRBV3-1 and TRBJ2-7; 11 nucleotides align to TRBD2. After removal of 4 bases from V and 6 bases from J, the junction contained 5 bases not matched to a gene. This CDR3 region has 14 residues. Germline values: CDR1 LGHDT, CDR2 YNNKEL (reference sequence). The CDR3: CASSLAGGILEQYF. In DNA, the CDR3 is TGTGCCAGCAGCCTAGCGGGAGGGATCCTCGAGCAGTACTTC.

This clonotype turned up a few times. The chain joins TRBV4-1 to TRBJ2-7, with TRBD2 as a possible D gene (6 bases). This CDR3 spans 15 amino acids. Trimming cost V 2 bases and J 0 bases, with 11 bases left between them. Germline V gene lookup returns CDR1 MGHRA and CDR2 YSYEKL. The CDR3 sequence is CASSQPGGHSYEQYF. The CDR3 DNA follows: TGCGCCAGCAGCCAACCCGGGGGTCACTCCTACGAGCAGTACTTC.

The V and J genes are TRBV9 and TRBJ2-7, with 8 bases identical to TRBD1. Germline CDR1 reads SGDLS; CDR2 reads YYNGEE. The J segment lost 5 bases and the V segment lost 4 bases, leaving 14 bases of the junction unmatched. This CDR3 spans 16 amino acids. The CDR3 nucleotides read TGTGCCAGCAGCTCCCGGGCGGGGACAGGTGCGAACGAGCAGTACTTC. Translation gives CASSSRAGTGANEQYF.

This clonotype was counted between two and nine times. The genes are TRBV5-1 and TRBJ2-1; D is uncertain. This CDR3 is built from 16 residues. V gave up 0 bases and J gave up 8 bases, with 18 bases separating them. Germline V gene data show CDR1 as SGHRS and CDR2 as YFSETQ. CDR3 sequence (DNA): TGCGCCAGCAGCTTGGAGGGCACCCAGACTGGCGATGAGCAGTTCTTC. Translating gives CASSLEGTQTGDEQFF.

The CDR3 here is CASTIRARRAGELFF. CDR3 sequence (DNA): TGTGCCAGCACCATAAGGGCTAGGAGGGCCGGGGAGCTGTTTTTT. The rearrangement uses TRBV12-3 or TRBV12-4 and TRBJ2-2; TRBD2 might be the D (6 bases). CDR3 length equals 15 residues. Between the trimmed V and J ends, which lost 7 bases and 6 bases, there was a span of 18 bases.

In this sample, this clonotype turned up a few times. The CDR3 nucleotides are TGTGCCAGCAGTTTGTTAGCTCCCGGGGAGCTGTTTTTT. As protein: CASSLLAPGELFF. The V gene is TRBV28, the J gene TRBJ2-2; D is ambiguous. The germline CDR1 and CDR2 sequences are MDHEN and SYDVKM. V lost 3 bases, J lost 6 bases, and 8 bases lay in between. The CDR3 is 13 residues long.

This rearrangement joins TRBV7-2 to TRBJ2-1, with 8 bases lining up with TRBD2. CDR1 is SGHTA, CDR2 FQGNSA, per germline. V trimming: 5 bases; J trimming: 1 base; junction bases outside the gene matches: 7. CDR3 size: 16 residues. CDR3 sequence: CASSKSGGYSYNEQFF. The CDR3 DNA reads as TGTGCCAGCAGCAAGAGCGGGGGTTATTCCTACAATGAGCAGTTCTTC.

The genes are TRBV5-1 and TRBJ1-1, with D possibly matching TRBD1 (6 bases). Trimming left V 7 bases short and J 4 bases short, with 11 bases between. The CDR3 runs to 12 residues. The germline CDR1 and CDR2 sequences are SGHRS and YFSETQ. The CDR3 DNA follows: TGCGCCAGCGGAAGAGGGGGCACTGAAGCTTTCTTT. This encodes CASGRGGTEAFF.

Turning to this clonotype: With a much larger clone just one base away, this may be a read error. This sequence joins TRBV23-1 and TRBJ1-2, with D uncertain. TRBV23-1 is placed among ORFs of uncertain function. CDR3 length: 9 residues. The V end lost 6 bases, the J end lost 9 bases, and 5 bases lay between the germline ends. The CDR3 protein is CASRSCYTF. For the CDR3, the DNA is TGCGCCAGCAGGAGCTGCTACACCTTC.

This chain joins TRBV9 and TRBJ2-7; possibly TRBD1 or TRBD2 for D (7 bases each). From germline, CDR1 is SGDLS and CDR2 YYNGEE. Trimming pared 3 bases from V and 6 bases from J, leaving 16 bases between. The CDR3 is made up of 14 amino acids. The CDR3 DNA is TGTGCCAGCAGCGGATTACAGGGGAGGGCCGAGCAGTACTTC. Protein: CASSGLQGRAEQYF.

This chain joins TRBV6-2 or TRBV6-3 and TRBJ2-7, with 7 nucleotides matching TRBD2. The germline gives CDR1 MNHEY, CDR2 SVGEGT. V lost 4 bases and J lost 2; bases outside the gene matches: 11. The length of the CDR3 is 16 residues. The CDR3 loop reads CASSSTSSGGTYEQYF. CDR3 in DNA: TGTGCCAGCAGTTCTACGTCTAGCGGAGGGACCTACGAGCAGTACTTC.

The genes are TRBV5-1 and TRBJ1-2; tentative D call: TRBD1 (6 bases). Deletions cut 0 bases from V and 4 bases from J, with 13 bases between. The CDR3 has 15 residues. Germline V gene data show CDR1 as SGHRS and CDR2 as YFSETQ. CDR3 coding DNA: TGCGCCAGCAGCTTGGAGAGGACAGAGCCCTATGGCTACACCTTC. Translated, it gives CASSLERTEPYGYTF.

This clonotype was counted between two and nine times. The chain combines TRBV27 with TRBJ1-2, with D maybe TRBD1 (5 bases). Germline lookup yields CDR1 MNHEY and CDR2 SMNVEV (reference sequence). V lost 0 bases, J lost 4 bases, and 9 bases lay in between. CDR3 length: 14 residues. The CDR3 DNA reads TGTGCCAGCAGTTTATCGTGGGACTCCTATGGCTACACCTTC. Protein product: CASSLSWDSYGYTF.

This clonotype was picked up a small number of times. The V gene is TRBV29-1, the J gene TRBJ2-7; no clear D gene. Germline values: CDR1 SQVTM, CDR2 ANQGSEA. The CDR3 extends over 12 amino acids. The V gene lost 4 bases and the J gene lost 7 bases, with 14 bases spanning the gap. The CDR3, as DNA: TGCAGCGTTGGTGGCCACTTGGGGGAGCAGTACTTC. The encoded protein is CSVGGHLGEQYF.